This TCR beta chain comes out of a study of blood T cell repertoires in COVID-19. Study information: T cells, B-cell-depleted T cells, or PBMCs supplied cDNA or gDNA.

In the authors' methods: Amplified reference gene primers provided the basis for estimating nucleated cell counts. TCRdb keeps only in-frame clones here, not all; method: immunoSEQ multiplex PCR. V, J and clone size were drawn from that table, and D and trimming were deduced from the DNA. The data hold 240,000 or so clones, with 88% observed a single time. Germline CDR1 is MNHEY and CDR2 is SVGAGI. Losses at the gene ends were 3 bases for V and 4 bases for J; bases not matched to a gene: 8. This CDR3 spans 16 amino acids. V usage is TRBV6-5 and J usage is TRBJ2-7; 11 bases fit TRBD2. Sequences were obtained from peripheral blood. The sequence derives from a woman aged 30 to 39 with acute or convalescent COVID-19. CDR3 DNA sequence: TGTGCCAGCAGTTATTCAGTTACTAGCGGGAGATACGAGCAGTACTTC. Translation gives CASSYSVTSGRYEQYF.